The rows below give T cell receptor beta chains drawn from one sample of a study of cytomegalovirus exposure and HLA in healthy donors. TCRdb's copy holds only in-frame clones and misses some; the assay was immunoSEQ multiplex PCR. The sample lists 150,000 to 200,000 clones, over 80% occurring once. Sequenced input: PBMCs. The source is a male donor in good health and CMV-seronegative. Each CDR3 is given with its conserved first and last residue. D genes are given only for firm matches. Expanded clones are given a class, and other clones once, few, many or no size at all.

clone size,V gene,D gene,J gene,CDR3 protein,CDR3 DNA
.,TRBV6-6,TRBD1,TRBJ2-1,CASSPGQGVSYNEQFF,TGTGCCAGCAGCCCGGGACAGGGGGTTTCCTACAATGAGCAGTTCTTC
.,TRBV5-1,.,TRBJ1-4,CASSLVGGRGEKLFF,TGCGCCAGCAGCTTGGTCGGGGGGCGAGGTGAAAAACTGTTTTTT
.,TRBV5-1,.,TRBJ2-1,CASSLVGAYNEQFF,TGCGCCAGCAGCTTGGTTGGGGCATACAATGAGCAGTTCTTC
.,TRBV11-3,.,TRBJ2-7,CASSSGGPTAEQYF,TGTGCCAGCAGCTCTGGAGGGCCTACGGCCGAGCAGTACTTC
.,TRBV7-9,TRBD2,TRBJ2-1,CASSLVAGGGYNEQFF,TGTGCCAGCAGTCTAGTAGCGGGGGGGGGTTACAATGAGCAGTTCTTC
.,TRBV27,.,TRBJ1-5,CASSRQYSNQPQHF,TGTGCCAGCAGTCGACAGTATAGCAATCAGCCCCAGCATTTT
once,TRBV19,.,TRBJ1-5,CASSIRQLGPYSNQPQHF,TGTGCCAGTAGTATCCGACAGCTCGGACCCTATAGCAATCAGCCCCAGCATTTT
.,TRBV7-9,.,TRBJ2-1,CASSLPGCLDVFF,TGTGCCAGCAGCTTACCCGGGTGTTTAGATGTGTTCTTC
.,TRBV7-2,.,TRBJ1-5,CASSGTSNQPQHF,TGTGCCAGCTCAGGGACAAGCAATCAGCCCCAGCATTTT
few,TRBV6-6,.,TRBJ1-2,CASRTSPYGYTF,TGTGCCAGCAGGACAAGCCCCTATGGCTACACCTTC
.,TRBV9,TRBD1,TRBJ2-5,CASSGGDRGWGETQYF,TGTGCCAGCAGCGGAGGGGACAGGGGATGGGGAGAGACCCAGTACTTC
.,TRBV18,.,TRBJ1-3,CASSPSYSSGNAIYF,TGTGCCAGCTCACCATCATACAGCTCTGGAAACGCCATATATTTT
.,TRBV7-7,.,TRBJ2-1,CASSLVPGSRDEQFF,TGTGCCAGCAGCTTAGTCCCGGGGAGTCGGGATGAGCAGTTCTTC
.,TRBV5-1,.,TRBJ1-1,CASSLVEMRAEAFF,TGCGCCAGCAGCTTGGTAGAGATGAGGGCTGAAGCTTTCTTT
.,TRBV9,.,TRBJ1-6,CASSATANSPLHF,TGTGCCAGCAGCGCAACAGCTAATTCACCCCTCCACTTT
.,TRBV6-5,.,TRBJ1-5,CASRPSGEHQPQHF,TGTGCCAGCCGTCCTTCAGGGGAACACCAGCCCCAGCATTTT
.,TRBV6-1,TRBD1,TRBJ1-2,CASSGTGAIYGYTF,TGTGCCAGCAGTGGGACAGGGGCGATCTATGGCTACACCTTC
.,TRBV7-8,.,TRBJ1-6,CASSLATESPLHF,TGTGCCAGCAGCTTAGCCACAGAATCACCCCTCCACTTT
.,TRBV9,.,TRBJ2-3,CASSPAGAASTDTQYF,TGTGCCAGCAGCCCCGCGGGGGCTGCTAGCACAGATACGCAGTATTTT
.,TRBV2,TRBD1,TRBJ1-6,CASSFGQDNSPLHF,TGTGCCAGCAGTTTCGGACAGGATAATTCACCCCTCCACTTT
.,TRBV7-2,TRBD2,TRBJ2-7,CASSTGLDYEQYF,TGTGCCAGCAGCACGGGACTAGACTACGAGCAGTACTTC
.,TRBV6-1,.,TRBJ1-5,CASSESGSNQPQHF,TGTGCCAGCAGTGAATCAGGTAGCAATCAGCCCCAGCATTTT
few,TRBV5-1,TRBD1,TRBJ1-4,CASRKSQGTEEKLFF,TGCGCCAGCAGAAAATCCCAGGGGACAGAAGAAAAACTGTTTTTT
.,TRBV7-8,.,TRBJ1-3,CASSLEGISGAGNTIYF,TGTGCCAGCAGCTTAGAGGGGATCTCTGGGGCTGGAAACACCATATATTTT
.,TRBV9,TRBD2,TRBJ2-1,CASSAGLRGEQFF,TGTGCCAGCAGCGCGGGACTAAGGGGTGAGCAGTTCTTC
.,TRBV25-1,.,TRBJ2-1,CASSQGGSYNEQFF,TGTGCCAGCTCACAGGGAGGGAGCTACAATGAGCAGTTCTTC
.,TRBV7-6,.,TRBJ2-2,CASSLFGSGSIGSGELFF,TGTGCCAGCAGCTTATTCGGGTCGGGAAGTATAGGATCCGGGGAGCTGTTTTTT
.,TRBV2,.,TRBJ2-3,CASRRMDSTDTQYF,TGTGCCAGCAGGCGGATGGATAGCACAGATACGCAGTATTTT
.,TRBV19,TRBD1,TRBJ1-6,CASSSGQNNSPLHF,TGTGCCAGTAGCTCGGGACAGAATAATTCACCCCTCCACTTT
few,TRBV4-1,.,TRBJ2-6,CASSQDGGPSIAGANVLTF,TGCGCCAGCAGCCAAGATGGAGGGCCATCCATCGCAGGGGCCAACGTCCTGACTTTC
.,TRBV6-5,TRBD1,TRBJ1-1,CASSPTGVGTEAFF,TGTGCCAGCAGTCCCACAGGGGTGGGGACTGAAGCTTTCTTT
.,TRBV18,.,TRBJ1-1,CASSPGRGTEAFF,TGTGCCAGCTCTCCGGGGAGAGGCACTGAAGCTTTCTTT
.,TRBV5-1,TRBD1,TRBJ1-4,CASADRTGLNEKLFF,TGCGCCAGCGCAGACCGGACAGGATTAAATGAAAAACTGTTTTTT
.,TRBV5-1,.,TRBJ2-1,CASSLGLDSYNEQFF,TGCGCCAGCAGCTTGGGTCTAGACTCCTACAATGAGCAGTTCTTC
.,TRBV11-2,.,TRBJ2-4,CASSLDRTGRGWGF,TGTGCCAGCAGCTTAGATCGCACAGGGAGGGGTTGGGGTTTC
.,TRBV4-1,TRBD1,TRBJ2-1,CASSQDWGTGRLGSYNEQFF,TGCGCCAGCAGCCAAGATTGGGGGACAGGGCGTTTAGGTTCCTACAATGAGCAGTTCTTC